Listed below are T cell receptor beta chains from one sample, sequenced in a study of T-cell reconstitution after alpha-beta-depleted transplantation in children. MiXCR was run by TCRdb on the PCR reads, yielding one entry per CDR3 protein. The sample lists fewer than 350,000 distinct CDR3 sequences, 9.5% to 13% occurring once. Specimen: peripheral blood, collected 180 days after TCRalphabeta/CD19-depleted stem cell transplant. Source of these receptors: a male patient under 10 years old who had a stem cell transplant for chronic granulomatous disease, so the T cells may come from the graft donor. Both conserved end residues are part of each CDR3. A D gene is named only where the DNA matches it firmly. Clone size is given for some rows only: seen once, a few or many times, or a class if the clone is expanded.

>TRBV10-2|many|NA|TRBJ2-7
TGCGCCAGCAGTGTAGGTAGACCGTACGAGCAGTACTTC
CASSVGRPYEQYF
>TRBV7-9|few|NA|TRBJ1-2
TGTGCCAGCAGCTTAGCTGGGGGGGCGCGAGGCTACACCTTC
CASSLAGGARGYTF
>TRBV5-6|NA|TRBD2|TRBJ2-7
TGTGCCAGCGGCCCCGGGCGGCGGGGGGATCAGCAGTACTTC
CASGPGRRGDQQYF
>TRBV7-3|many|NA|TRBJ2-2
TGTGCCAGCAGCTTAATGACCGGGACTCCGACCGGGGAGCTGTTTTTT
CASSLMTGTPTGELFF
>TRBV27|many|NA|TRBJ1-6
TGTGCCAGCAGTTTATCCCGGAGCGTGGTTTCACCCCTCCACTTT
CASSLSRSVVSPLHF
>TRBV5-1|many|TRBD1|TRBJ2-7
TGCGCCAGCCGTGCGACAGGGAAATCCGAGCAGTACTTC
CASRATGKSEQYF
>TRBV30|NA|NA|TRBJ2-7
TGTGCCTGGAGACACAGGGGGGGCTCCTACGAGCAGTACTTC
CAWRHRGGSYEQYF
>TRBV28|many|NA|TRBJ1-2
TGTGCCAGCAGTTTGGTCTCAGTTGGGACTAACTATGGCTACACCTTC
CASSLVSVGTNYGYTF
>TRBV6-6|many|TRBD2|TRBJ2-1
TGTGCCAGCAGTCCGTCTATGCGGGAGTCGTTCTTC
CASSPSMRESFF
>TRBV29-1|many|NA|TRBJ2-4
TGCAGCGCCATCGACCTAGCCAAAAACATTCAGTACTTC
CSAIDLAKNIQYF
>TRBV20-1|many|NA|TRBJ1-4
TGCAGTGCCGACACTCAGGGGGAAAAACTGTTTTTT
CSADTQGEKLFF
>TRBV7-9|many|NA|TRBJ2-3
TGTGCCAGCAGCTTAGGGGGGGCAGGACGCACAGATACGCAGTATTTT
CASSLGGAGRTDTQYF
>TRBV4-3|many|TRBD2|TRBJ2-5
TGCGCCAGCAGCCAATCAGCGGGAGTTGGAGAGACCCAGTACTTC
CASSQSAGVGETQYF
>TRBV20-1|many|NA|TRBJ1-4
TGCAGTGCTAGAAGACCAGGGAGCAATGAAAAACTGTTTTTT
CSARRPGSNEKLFF
>TRBV7-9|many|TRBD1|TRBJ2-7
TGTGCCAGCAGTTCCGGGACAGGGGACGAGCAGTACTTC
CASSSGTGDEQYF
>TRBV7-6|NA|TRBD2|TRBJ2-3
TGTGCCAGCAGCATATGGCGGGGGGGCCTGACAGATACGCAGTATTTT
CASSIWRGGLTDTQYF
>TRBV29-1|many|TRBD2|TRBJ2-5
TGCAGCGTTGAAAGTGGCGGGAGTACCCAAGAGACCCAGTACTTC
CSVESGGSTQETQYF
>TRBV29-1|many|TRBD2|TRBJ2-1
TGCAGCGTTGAGCTAGCGGCTGCCTACAATGAGCAGTTCTTC
CSVELAAAYNEQFF
>TRBV20-1|many|NA|TRBJ2-7
TGCAGTGCTAGAGAGTCTAGCAAGTTGGTGCAGTACTTC
CSARESSKLVQYF
>TRBV28|many|NA|TRBJ2-2
TGTGCCAGCAGTTTATACGGGGTCACCGGGGAGCTGTTTTTT
CASSLYGVTGELFF
>TRBV11-2|many|NA|TRBJ2-1
TGTGCCAGCAGCTTAGTGAGGGTTTCCTACAATGAGCAGTTCTTC
CASSLVRVSYNEQFF
>TRBV12-3/TRBV12-4|many|NA|TRBJ2-7
TGTGCCAGCAGTTCCTCCAAGCACTACGAGCAGTACTTC
CASSSSKHYEQYF
>TRBV7-9|many|TRBD2|TRBJ2-7
TGTGCCAGCAGCTACGCCGGGACTAGTCTCTGGGAGCAGTACTTC
CASSYAGTSLWEQYF
>TRBV29-1|NA|TRBD1|TRBJ2-7
TGCAGCGTTCATTTAAAGGTGACAGGGGGGGGACTGGGGCAGTACTTC
CSVHLKVTGGGLGQYF
>TRBV12-3/TRBV12-4|many|NA|TRBJ2-5
TGTGCCAGCAGTCGAACAGGGCTAAGGCAAGAGACCCAGTACTTC
CASSRTGLRQETQYF
>TRBV7-2|many|TRBD1|TRBJ2-7
TGTGCCAGCAGCTTAGATTCAGGGGGCGTATCCTACGAGCAGTACTTC
CASSLDSGGVSYEQYF
>TRBV5-1|few|NA|TRBJ2-1
TGCGCCAGCAGGGGGAATGGGGGTACCTACAATGAGCAGTTCTTC
CASRGNGGTYNEQFF